This TCR beta chain was recorded in a study of T cell repertoires in aging, cancer and after chemotherapy. Study details: The whole study produced a dataset of several million TCR reads. Whole-study findings and limits: Healthy donors lost TCR diversity with age mainly through richness, cancer patients through richness and evenness.

CDR1 is LNHDA and CDR2 is SQIVND in the germline V gene (reference sequence). V lost 5 bases to trimming and J lost 7 bases, with 15 bases between them. The CDR3 has 14 residues. Multiplex touch-down PCR with TRB-A/B primers amplified rearranged V-D-J TRB sequences. TCRdb recomputed calls from the multiplex PCR reads with MiXCR, one row per CDR3 protein. This sample has 2,800 or so distinct CDR3 sequences, with 30% found just once. By share of the sample, this clonotype is medium-sized. Its specificity is unknown. TCR beta rearrangements were amplified from peripheral blood genomic DNA. This receptor was obtained from a human donor in good health. The chain joins TRBV19 to TRBJ2-1, with a weak D call TRBD1 (6 bases). Sequencing input: blood. The CDR3 DNA is TGTGCCAGTAGTTCCACAGGGTTTCGGAATGAGCAGTTCTTC. This sequence encodes CASSSTGFRNEQFF.